This TCR beta chain emerged from a study of T cells in Graves' hyperthyroidism and ophthalmopathy. The investigators amplified TCR beta CDR3 regions from RNA transcripts. With the HTBI primer set, the TCR CDR3 went through a first round of RT-PCR. TCRdb independently ran MiXCR on the multiplex PCR reads; one entry per CDR3 protein. This table has around 190,000 distinct CDR3 sequences, around 17% appearing once. Patients aged 18 to 65 had newly diagnosed hyperthyroidism of under 2 months' duration. Germline values: CDR1 SEHNR, CDR2 FQNEAQ (reference sequence). J was trimmed by 5 bases and V by 5 bases; bases with no gene match: 11. The length of the CDR3 is 15 residues.

Sequencing used blood. This clonotype was obtained from a woman aged 50 to 60 with Graves' hyperthyroidism. The rearrangement uses TRBV7-9 and TRBJ2-5; 7 nucleotides line up with TRBD1. CDR3 amino acids: CASSPFGQAGETQYF. The CDR3 DNA sequence: TGTGCCAGCAGCCCGTTCGGACAGGCCGGGGAGACCCAGTACTTC.